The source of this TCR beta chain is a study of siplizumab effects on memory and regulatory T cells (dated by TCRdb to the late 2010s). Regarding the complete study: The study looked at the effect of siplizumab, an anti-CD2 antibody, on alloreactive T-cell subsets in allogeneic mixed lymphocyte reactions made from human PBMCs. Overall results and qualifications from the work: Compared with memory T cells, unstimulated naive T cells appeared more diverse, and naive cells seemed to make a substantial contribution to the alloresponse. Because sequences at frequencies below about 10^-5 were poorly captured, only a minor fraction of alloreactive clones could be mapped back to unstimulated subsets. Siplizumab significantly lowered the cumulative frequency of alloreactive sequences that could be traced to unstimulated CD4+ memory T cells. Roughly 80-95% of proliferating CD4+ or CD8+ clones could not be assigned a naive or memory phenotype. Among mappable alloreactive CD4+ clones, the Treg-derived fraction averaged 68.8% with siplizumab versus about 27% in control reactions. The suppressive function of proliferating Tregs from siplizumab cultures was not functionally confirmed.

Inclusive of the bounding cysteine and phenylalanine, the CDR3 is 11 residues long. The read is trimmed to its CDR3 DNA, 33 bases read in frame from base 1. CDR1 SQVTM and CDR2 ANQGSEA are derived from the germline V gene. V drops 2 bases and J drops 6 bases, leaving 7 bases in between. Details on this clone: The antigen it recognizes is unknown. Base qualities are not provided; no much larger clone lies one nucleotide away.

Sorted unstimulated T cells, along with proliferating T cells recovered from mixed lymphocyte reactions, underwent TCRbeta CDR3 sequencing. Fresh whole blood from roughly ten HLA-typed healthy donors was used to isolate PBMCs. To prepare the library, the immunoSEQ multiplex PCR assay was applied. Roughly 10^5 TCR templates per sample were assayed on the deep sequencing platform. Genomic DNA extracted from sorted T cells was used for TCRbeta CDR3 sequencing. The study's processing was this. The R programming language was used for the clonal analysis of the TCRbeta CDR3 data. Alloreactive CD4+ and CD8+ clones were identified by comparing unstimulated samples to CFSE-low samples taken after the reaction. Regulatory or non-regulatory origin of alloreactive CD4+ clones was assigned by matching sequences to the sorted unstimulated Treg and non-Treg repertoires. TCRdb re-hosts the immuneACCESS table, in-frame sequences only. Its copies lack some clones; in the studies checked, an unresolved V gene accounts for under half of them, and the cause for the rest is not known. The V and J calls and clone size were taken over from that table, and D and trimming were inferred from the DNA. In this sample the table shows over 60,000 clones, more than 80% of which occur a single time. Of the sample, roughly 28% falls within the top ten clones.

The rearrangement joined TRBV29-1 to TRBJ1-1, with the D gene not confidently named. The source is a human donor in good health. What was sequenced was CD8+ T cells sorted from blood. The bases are TGCAGCGTTGAAAGGTGGGCTGAAGCTTTCTTT. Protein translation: CSVERWAEAFF.